The clone carrying this T cell receptor (beta chain) showed up many times. Antigen: not known. The V and J ends lost 7 bases and 8 bases respectively, with 12 bases between them. Germline lookup yields CDR1 SEHNR and CDR2 FQNEAQ (reference sequence). CDR3 size: 13 residues. These data originate in a study of T-cell memory formation after mild COVID-19. Study-wide findings and caveats: In second-wave clones peaking day 37, SARS-CoV-2 specificity remained unconfirmed.

TCRdb independently ran MiXCR on the 5' RACE reads; one entry per CDR3 protein. The top ten hold roughly 55% of the sample, which has over 9,500 distinct CDR3 sequences, more than 14% seen once. J is TRBJ1-6 and V is TRBV7-9; no reliable D call. This clonotype originated in a man in his late teens or twenties who had mild COVID-19 (a few samples of this study predate the infection). Cell type and time point are not known. Material for sequencing was PBMCs or a T cell subset sorted from them (not recorded which). In nucleotides, the CDR3 is TGTGCCAGCAATTCCCCGTGGGATTCACCCCTCCACTTT. This encodes CASNSPWDSPLHF.